This T cell receptor beta chain was recovered during a study of OX40 agonist ivuxolimab in advanced cancers. On the study more broadly: Ivuxolimab, an agonistic anti-OX40 (CD134) antibody, was given to patients.

Assay used: immunoSEQ multiplex PCR; TCRdb lists only in-frame clones, some missing. Among about 110,000 clones listed, around 93% were seen once. Germline V lookup: CDR1 SGHNT, CDR2 YENEEA. The CDR3 is 15 residues long. V lost 2 bases, J lost 1 base, and 11 bases lay in between. Note on this clone: Its antigen is currently unknown.

Whole-study results and caveats: Low normalized T-cell clonal expansion also characterized some of the nonresponders.

This specimen was CD4+ or CD8+ T cells sorted from blood, taken in a trial of the OX40 agonist ivuxolimab. This chain uses TRBV11-3 with TRBJ1-1; D is possibly TRBD1 (6 bases). This TCR was recovered from an adult with an advanced solid tumor such as melanoma, head and neck, liver or kidney cancer. The CDR3 nucleotides are TGTGCCAGCAGCTTACAGGGGCCCTCGAACACTGAAGCTTTCTTT. This gives the protein CASSLQGPSNTEAFF.